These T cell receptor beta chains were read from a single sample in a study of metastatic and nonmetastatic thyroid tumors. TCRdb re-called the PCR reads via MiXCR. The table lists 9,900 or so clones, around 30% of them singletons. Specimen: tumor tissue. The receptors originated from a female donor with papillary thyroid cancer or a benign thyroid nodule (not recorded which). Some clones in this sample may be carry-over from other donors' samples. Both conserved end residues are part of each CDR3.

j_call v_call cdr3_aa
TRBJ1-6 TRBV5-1 CASSFYAGTGNSPLHF
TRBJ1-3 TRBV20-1 CSASLPGNTIYF
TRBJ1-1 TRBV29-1 CSAIPQLNTEAFF
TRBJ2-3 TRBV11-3 CASSLYPRASGMGSTDTQYF
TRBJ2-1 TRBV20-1 CSATRLAGGNNEQFF
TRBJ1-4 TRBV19 CASSMTGVANEKLFF
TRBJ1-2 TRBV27 CASRQGALGYTF
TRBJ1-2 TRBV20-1 CSAWTAGSYGYTF
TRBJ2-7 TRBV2 CASSEAATSYEQYF
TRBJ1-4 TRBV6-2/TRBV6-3 CASRASATNEKLFF
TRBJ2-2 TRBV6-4 CASSEGATTGELFF
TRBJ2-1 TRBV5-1 CASSPDNKNEQFF
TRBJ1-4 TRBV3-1 CLRGTNEKLFF
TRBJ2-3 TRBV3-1 CASSQYGGSTDTQYF
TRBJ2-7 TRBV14 CASSQAGTSLTYEQYF
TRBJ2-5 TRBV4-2 CASSHWGQGTEETQYF
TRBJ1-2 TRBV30 CAWSSGTTVF
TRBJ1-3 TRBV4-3 CASSQSVRGSGNTIYF
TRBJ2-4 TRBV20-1 CSARDPGHPINIQYF
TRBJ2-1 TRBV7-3 CASSLSGPSSYNEQLF
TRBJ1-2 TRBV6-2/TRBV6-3 CASSYGQFYGYTF
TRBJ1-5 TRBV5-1 CASSLDGQNNQPQHF
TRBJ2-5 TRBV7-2 CANDRLGSKTQYF
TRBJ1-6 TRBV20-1 CSARGSGDYNSPLHF
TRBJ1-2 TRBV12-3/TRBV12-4 CASSSSLAGYTF
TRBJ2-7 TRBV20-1 CSARSGGSSYEQYF
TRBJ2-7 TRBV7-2 CASRDTSGSYEQYF
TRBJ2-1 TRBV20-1 CSARAPALDYNEQFF